The clone carrying this T cell receptor beta chain was recorded many times. These data originate in a study of tumor-infiltrating lymphocytes in primary liver carcinoma. About the study: Patients underwent surgical resection for primary liver carcinoma. Stage T1-T3 N0M0 tumors measured about 4.2 to 11 cm at most. Roughly 3.65 to 8 million productive TCRbeta reads came from each sample, comparable across tissue types.

TCR beta cDNA was reverse-transcribed from approximately 0.45 ug of total RNA. The reaction used a constant-region primer and ProtoScript II reverse transcriptase. Each TCR beta library was derived from three nested multiplex PCR rounds that employed slightly modified ARM-PCR. Amplification in the first two PCR rounds was performed using TRBV1-TRBV30 forward primers and a C-beta reverse primer for approximately 10 cycles each. TCRdb passed the multiplex PCR reads through MiXCR, listing each CDR3 protein once. The repertoire holds about 180,000 distinct CDR3 sequences, with over 45% as singletons. Extraction also yielded germline DNA, while blood RNA was obtained from unsorted whole blood. The V gene lost 5 bases and the J gene lost 4 bases, with 10 bases spanning the gap. CDR1 is SGHAT, CDR2 FQNNGV, per germline. This CDR3 comprises 13 residues.

This clonotype was sampled from a man aged 35 to 55 with primary liver carcinoma and hepatitis B virus infection. The chain uses TRBV11-2 and TRBJ2-3; D unresolved. Sequenced material: peripheral blood. CDR3 in amino acids: CASSPPPPDTQYF. CDR3 sequence (DNA): TGTGCCAGCAGCCCGCCCCCCCCAGATACGCAGTATTTT. The whole variable domain, filled in from reference TRBV11-2 and TRBJ2-3, reads EAGVAQSPRYKIIEKRQSVAFWCNPISGHATLYWYQQILGQGPKLLIQFQNNGVVDDSQLPKDRFSAERLKGVDSTLKIQPAKLEDSAVYLCASSPPPPDTQYFGPGTRLTVL.